Here is one T cell receptor beta chain with its context. Its antigen is unknown. The library was built by means of 5' RACE. The input for every TCR library was approximately 3,500 ng of total RNA. For each sample, cDNA was synthesized in eight separate reactions using SMARTScribe reverse transcriptase. Unique molecular identifiers containing a 6-nucleotide sample barcode were introduced through template switching during cDNA synthesis. TCRalpha and TCRbeta cDNA was amplified by two nested PCRs of approximately 17 and 9 cycles, with bead purification after each PCR. Before amplification, cDNA was treated with uracil DNA-glycosylase and purified using the QIAquick PCR purification kit. The second PCR added Illumina TruSeq-compatible adapters along with sample-specific barcodes. TapeStation and Qubit were used to check library quality and concentration, and 4 to 6 ng of each library went into the pool. The pooled libraries were sequenced with 2 x 100 bp reads and custom sequencing primers on an Illumina HiSeq2500 single-index Rapid Run. Under the source paper's analysis protocol: UMI-based consensus assembly with MiGEC version 1.2.6 was used to correct PCR and sequencing errors. V(D)J alignment, clonotype assembly and CDR3 extraction were performed with MiXCR version 2.1.1. Gene usage, clonotype sharing and MAIT/NKT TCR abundance were normalised by analysing the top 1000, 10 000 and 20 000 clonotypes per sample. Diversity was computed as the inverse Simpson index with the vegan R package after downsampling to 27 000 UMIs. Paired Mann-Whitney U tests were applied to discordant twin pairs, with Benjamini-Hochberg correction for multiple testing. TCRdb reanalyzed the reads, keeping one entry per CDR3 protein sequence and omitting DNA. These V and J calls originate from TCRdb's pipeline instead of the authors' own analysis. The data table for this sample lists 95,000 to 110,000 distinct CDR3 sequences. The biggest ten clones account for under 2.5% of the sample.

Per the germline V gene (reference sequence), DFQATT is the CDR1 and SNEGSKA is the CDR2. The CDR3 numbers 15 residues from cysteine through phenylalanine. DNA is not recorded here. From each donor, an approximately 2.3 ml peripheral blood sample was collected into PAXgene tubes and kept at -80 degrees C. Without any T cell sorting, total RNA was extracted from whole blood using the PAXgene blood miRNA kit on an automated QIAcube. Peripheral blood from monozygotic twin pairs who were concordant or discordant for inflammatory bowel disease underwent deep TCRalpha and TCRbeta repertoire profiling using unique molecular barcoding. For every twin pair, smoking habits were documented, and each individual was categorised as a current, former or never smoker. The sample belongs to a study of monozygotic twins with inflammatory bowel disease (dated by TCRdb to the late 2010s). A note on the overall study: In total, approximately 28 monozygotic twin pairs made up the full study: 19 Danish pairs, all IBD-discordant, plus nine German pairs, of which four were IBD-concordant and five were IBD-discordant. The search for disease-associated traits relied mainly on comparing, within discordant pairs, IBD patients with their genetically identical healthy co-twins. Each individual had, on average, about 151 000 unique TCRalpha sequences and 181 000 unique TCRbeta sequences available for analysis.

Study-wide findings and limitations: Concordant and discordant twins showed no difference in repertoire similarity, possibly because of limited statistical power. Fewer clonotypes were shared with other individuals by IBD patients than by healthy twins, most markedly in patients showing signs of disease activity. The results gave no support for a single strong signal or clonotype linked to IBD. Because patients received different immunosuppressive treatments, the repertoires may have picked up extra background noise and variability between individuals. Distinction between different T cell subtypes could not be achieved in the analysis. IBD patients had lower TCRbeta repertoire diversity, measured by the inverse Simpson index, than their healthy co-twins.

The clonotype was recovered from a human donor with ulcerative colitis or Crohn's disease, or a healthy co-twin of an affected twin (not recorded which). The receptor chain draws on TRBV20-1 and TRBJ2-3; TCRdb proposes TRBD2, but this gene call is untestable without DNA. Source material: blood. This receptor carries the CDR3 CSARPGGAFTDTQYF.